Below are 15 T cell receptor beta chains sequenced from a single sample in a study of CD8 T cells in Susac syndrome. Random-hexamer reverse transcription was applied to roughly 0.5 to 1 ug RNA. MiXCR was run by TCRdb on the immunoSEQ multiplex PCR reads, yielding one entry per CDR3 protein. The sample carries some 200,000 distinct CDR3 sequences, 90% to 95% recorded once. Sequenced: CD4+ T cells from PBMCs. The receptors shown here come from a human donor with Susac syndrome.

The V call is TRBV2, the J call TRBJ2-1; possibly TRBD2 for D (5 bases). Germline V gene sequence: CDR1 SNHLY, CDR2 FYNNEI. With 1 base removed from V and 0 bases from J, the gap between germline ends came to 7 bases. There are 15 residues in the CDR3. The CDR3 DNA reads TGTGCCAGCAGTGAAGTACTAGACTCCTACAATGAGCAGTTCTTC. Its protein is CASSEVLDSYNEQFF.

V and J are TRBV29-1 and TRBJ1-2; no reliable D call. V lost 4 bases and J lost 3, with 9 bases in between. Germline CDR1 SQVTM, CDR2 ANQGSEA. The CDR3 extends over 12 amino acids. The CDR3 nucleotides read TGCAGCGTTGTCGGCACCTACTATGGCTACACCTTC. The encoded protein is CSVVGTYYGYTF.

The rearrangement uses TRBV6-5 and TRBJ2-5; 10 bases agree with TRBD2. This CDR3 region has 18 residues. The V gene end was trimmed by 2 bases and the J gene end by 4 bases; junction bases not matched to a gene: 13. Germline V gene data show CDR1 as MNHEY and CDR2 as SVGAGI. This CDR3 is CASSYRVGSGGAGETQYF. In DNA, the CDR3 is TGTGCCAGCAGTTACAGAGTCGGGAGCGGGGGGGCAGGAGAGACCCAGTACTTC.

The V gene is TRBV6-4, the J gene TRBJ1-4; 7 nucleotides align to TRBD1. This CDR3 contains 16 residues. The V segment lost 8 bases and the J segment 4 bases; nucleotides outside the gene matches: 13. The V gene's germline CDR1 is MRHNA and CDR2 SNTAGT. The CDR3 region is CASRSRRGQSNEKLFF. In nucleotides, the CDR3 is TGTGCCAGCCGGTCACGCCGGGGACAGAGTAATGAAAAACTGTTTTTT.

The chain combines TRBV9 with TRBJ2-1; 13 bases are a match to TRBD2. There are 17 residues in the CDR3. V gave up 0 bases and J gave up 2 bases; unmatched junction bases: 2. The germline V gene has CDR1 SGDLS and CDR2 YYNGEE. CDR3 region: CASSVATSGRAYNEQFF. DNA of the CDR3: TGTGCCAGCAGCGTAGCTACTAGCGGGAGGGCCTACAATGAGCAGTTCTTC.

CDR3 DNA sequence: TGTGCCAGCAGCCAAGCGGACAGGGAAGGGACCCAGTACTTC. Translated, it gives CASSQADREGTQYF. This chain joins TRBV4-2 and TRBJ2-5; 8 bases fit TRBD1. The CDR3 is made up of 14 amino acids. V lost 1 base to trimming and J lost 7 bases; unmatched junction nucleotides: 5. Germline values: CDR1 LGHNA, CDR2 YNFKEQ.

This chain uses TRBV11-3 with TRBJ2-1, with 7 bases that match TRBD2. CDR1 SGHNT and CDR2 YENEEA come from the germline V gene. With V trimmed by 6 bases and J by 0 bases, 8 bases remained unmatched. The CDR3 totals 16 residues. CDR3 protein: CASSSRSGASYNEQFF. The CDR3, as DNA: TGTGCCAGCAGTTCTAGAAGCGGGGCCTCCTACAATGAGCAGTTCTTC.

The chain joins TRBV30 to TRBJ2-1; D not certain. The CDR3 runs 13 residues. Germline CDR1 is GTSNPN and CDR2 is SVGIG (reference sequence). Trimming shortened V by 2 bases and J by 8 bases, and 13 bases separated the two germline ends. The CDR3 loop reads CAWSSTGSYEQFF. Here the CDR3 DNA reads TGTGCCTGGAGTTCGACTGGCAGCTATGAGCAGTTCTTC. Full variable domain (outside the CDR3, taken from reference TRBV30 and TRBJ2-1): SQTIHQWPATLVQPVGSPLSLECTVEGTSNPNLYWYRQAAGRGLQLLFYSVGIGQISSEVPQNLSASRPQDRQFILSSKKLLLSDSGFYLCAWSSTGSYEQFFGPGTRLTVL.

The chain joins TRBV6-5 to TRBJ2-3; D assignment may be TRBD1 or TRBD2 (7 bases each). Germline CDR1 MNHEY, CDR2 SVGAGI. V was trimmed by 2 bases and J by 7 bases, leaving 16 bases between them. This CDR3 comprises 15 residues. The CDR3 sequence: CASSYEPGGGHTQYF. CDR3 in DNA: TGTGCCAGCAGTTACGAGCCAGGGGGGGGCCATACGCAGTATTTT.

The gene calls are TRBV30 and TRBJ1-2; D is unresolved. The V end lost 1 base, the J end lost 8 bases, and 5 bases lay between the germline ends. The CDR3 has 10 residues. In germline, CDR1 is GTSNPN, CDR2 SVGIG (reference sequence). The CDR3 coding sequence is TGTGCCTGGAGTGCGGGGGGCTACACCTTC. It codes for CAWSAGGYTF.

The chain carries TRBV5-1 and TRBJ1-6, with 7 bases lining up with TRBD1. The CDR3 has 15 amino acids. Unmatched junction bases numbered 8, after V lost 4 bases and J lost 7 bases. Germline V gives CDR1 SGHRS, CDR2 YFSETQ. CDR3 loop: CASSPGDRENSPLHF. CDR3 in DNA: TGCGCCAGCAGCCCGGGGGACAGAGAAAATTCACCCCTCCACTTT.

In this sample, this clonotype turned up once. The chain is built from TRBV20-1 and TRBJ1-5; D might be TRBD1 (5 bases). Germline lookup yields CDR1 DFQATT and CDR2 SNEGSKA (reference sequence). The CDR3 has 13 amino acids. V lost 6 bases to trimming and J lost 2 bases, with 11 bases between them. DNA for the CDR3: TGCAGTGCGTCAGGGAGGGGCAATCAGCCCCAGCATTTT. This translates into CSASGRGNQPQHF.

This chain connects TRBV2 to TRBJ1-2; 7 positions match TRBD1. The J segment lost 7 bases and the V segment lost 4 bases, leaving 6 bases of the junction unmatched. Germline V gene data show CDR1 as SNHLY and CDR2 as FYNNEI. CDR3 length equals 13 residues. The CDR3 spells CASSVEQGFGYTF. DNA of the CDR3: TGTGCCAGCAGTGTGGAACAGGGGTTTGGCTACACCTTC.

The genes are TRBV10-3 and TRBJ2-1; 7 bases line up with TRBD2. CDR3 size: 13 residues. J lost 10 bases, V lost 2 bases, and 5 bases had no gene match. The germline gives CDR1 ENHRY, CDR2 SYGVKD. The DNA for the CDR3 is TGTGCCATCAGTGAGATGCGGGAGTGGGAGCAGTTCTTC. Amino acid sequence: CAISEMREWEQFF.

Only one count was recorded for this clonotype. The J gene is TRBJ1-6, the V gene TRBV5-4; 9 positions match TRBD1. Trimming removed 5 bases from V and 6 bases from J; junction bases left unmatched: 3. Germline loops: CDR1 SGHNT, CDR2 YYREEE (reference sequence). CDR3 length equals 14 residues. CDR3 bases: TGTGCCAGCAGTAAGGGACAGGGTAATTCACCCCTCCACTTT. Translating it yields CASSKGQGNSPLHF. Looking up the rest from reference TRBV5-4 and TRBJ1-6 gives the full variable domain: ETGVTQSPTHLIKTRGQQVTLRCSSQSGHNTVSWYQQALGQGPQFIFQYYREEENGRGNFPPRFSGLQFPNYSSELNVNALELDDSALYLCASSKGQGNSPLHFGNGTRLTVT.